This entry lists 11 T cell receptor beta chains sequenced from one sample in a study of blood T cells in healthy people across ages. PCR was performed a second time for about 7 to 11 cycles using a sample-barcoded 5' primer and a J-beta primer mix. TCRdb analysed the 5' RACE reads with MiXCR anew, one entry per CDR3 protein. The sample yields over 1.5 million distinct CDR3 sequences, about 49% seen once. The sample comprised blood. Source of these receptors: a woman aged 40 to 50 in good health.

This clonotype has more than one count but fewer than ten. This chain uses TRBV7-2 with TRBJ2-3; D not resolved. CDR1 and CDR2 (germline): SGHTA, FQGNSA. The CDR3 has 14 residues. V shed 5 bases and J shed 2 bases, with 11 bases lying between them. The DNA for the CDR3 is TGTGCCAGCAGCCTGAGACCCAACACAGATACGCAGTATTTT. Protein sequence: CASSLRPNTDTQYF.

The chain is built from TRBV4-1 and TRBJ1-4, with D tentatively TRBD1 (5 bases). Trimming left V 0 bases short and J 0 bases short, with 8 bases between. The CDR3 consists of 16 residues. Germline loops: CDR1 MGHRA, CDR2 YSYEKL. CDR3 amino acids: CASSQERGSTNEKLFF. As DNA, the CDR3 is TGCGCCAGCAGCCAAGAGCGGGGCTCAACTAATGAAAAACTGTTTTTT.

V is TRBV2 and J is TRBJ2-5, with 10 bases fitting TRBD2. This CDR3 region has 15 residues. The junction had 4 bases not matched to a gene; V was cut back by 2 bases and J by 4 bases. Germline loops: CDR1 SNHLY, CDR2 FYNNEI. CDR3 sequence (DNA): TGTGCCAGCAGTGAAACTAGCGGGGTTCCAGAGACCCAGTACTTC. This codes for CASSETSGVPETQYF.

This clonotype was observed a few times. The V call is TRBV9, the J call TRBJ2-3; 8 nucleotides match TRBD2. Germline CDR1 and CDR2: SGDLS and YYNGEE. Trimming took 0 bases from V and 0 from J; bases not matched to a gene: 6. This CDR3 has 17 amino acids. CDR3 nucleotides: TGTGCCAGCAGCGTAGGGGCTAGCGGGCCTAGCACAGATACGCAGTATTTT. Protein: CASSVGASGPSTDTQYF.

The table lists this clonotype with a count of one. This rearrangement joins TRBV7-2 to TRBJ2-1; 14 bases align to TRBD2. The CDR3 runs to 17 residues. Looked up from germline, CDR1 is SGHTA and CDR2 is FQGNSA. Trimming at V came to 2 bases and at J to 4 bases, leaving 4 bases not matched to a gene. CDR3 region: CASSLRGLAGGYNEQFF. The CDR3 DNA reads TGTGCCAGCAGCTTACGCGGACTAGCGGGGGGTTACAATGAGCAGTTCTTC.

The V call is TRBV5-5, the J call TRBJ2-7, with 8 bases that match TRBD1. The germline CDR1 and CDR2 sequences are SGHKS and YYEKEE (reference sequence). The CDR3 has 15 amino acids. J was trimmed by 0 bases and V by 4 bases; bases with no gene match: 6. The CDR3 loop is CASSGAGTGSYEQYF. CDR3 nucleotide sequence: TGTGCCAGCAGCGGAGCCGGGACAGGCTCCTACGAGCAGTACTTC.

The sample holds a few counts of this clonotype. The CDR3 loop reads CASSAGGVGNIQYF. The CDR3 nucleotides read TGTGCCAGCAGCGCGGGGGGTGTCGGAAACATTCAGTACTTC. V gene TRBV9 combines with J gene TRBJ2-4, with TRBD2 matching 7 bases. Trimming took 3 bases from V and 6 from J; bases not matched to a gene: 6. This CDR3 is built from 14 residues. Germline loops: CDR1 SGDLS, CDR2 YYNGEE.

This clonotype was detected once. V gene TRBV6-5 combines with J gene TRBJ2-3; D gene unclear. Trimming removed 7 bases from V and 4 bases from J, with 18 bases in between. In germline, CDR1 is MNHEY, CDR2 SVGAGI. The CDR3 is 15 amino acids. CDR3 in amino acids: CASMRNRGEADTQYF. CDR3 bases: TGTGCCAGCATGCGGAACCGAGGAGAGGCAGATACGCAGTATTTT.

This clonotype has a handful of counts. The V and J genes are TRBV7-2 and TRBJ2-5; a possible D gene is TRBD1 (5 bases). Germline CDR1 is SGHTA and CDR2 is FQGNSA. V gave up 3 bases and J gave up 3 bases, with 11 bases separating them. The CDR3 runs 14 residues. The CDR3 loop reads CASSLWQGKETQYF. For the CDR3, the DNA is TGTGCCAGCAGCTTGTGGCAGGGTAAAGAGACCCAGTACTTC.

To note about this clonotype: This clone may be a read error of a much larger clone one base away. This rearrangement joins TRBV28 to TRBJ2-1; D gene uncertain. Germline assignment: CDR1 MDHEN and CDR2 SYDVKM. This CDR3 is built from 13 residues. Deletions cut 6 bases from V and 0 bases from J, with 6 bases between. CDR3: CASRWSSYNEQFF. In DNA, the CDR3 is TGTGCCAGCAGATGGAGCTCCTACAATGAGCAGTTCTTC. Combining the CDR3 with reference TRBV28 and TRBJ2-1 gives the whole variable domain DVKVTQSSRYLVKRTGEKVFLECVQDMDHENMFWYRQDPGLGLRLIYFSYDVKMKEKGDIPEGYSVSREKKERFSLILESASTNQTSMYLCASRWSSYNEQFFGPGTRLTVL.

V gene TRBV6-6 combines with J gene TRBJ2-3, with 7 bases matching TRBD2. Germline V gene data show CDR1 as MNHNY and CDR2 as SVGAGI (reference sequence). This CDR3 is 16 amino acids long. Germline trimming cut 2 bases from V and 2 bases from J; bases unmatched to any gene: 7. The CDR3 DNA reads TGTGCCAGCAGTTACCCGGCGGGGGAGAACACAGATACGCAGTATTTT. It is translated as CASSYPAGENTDTQYF.